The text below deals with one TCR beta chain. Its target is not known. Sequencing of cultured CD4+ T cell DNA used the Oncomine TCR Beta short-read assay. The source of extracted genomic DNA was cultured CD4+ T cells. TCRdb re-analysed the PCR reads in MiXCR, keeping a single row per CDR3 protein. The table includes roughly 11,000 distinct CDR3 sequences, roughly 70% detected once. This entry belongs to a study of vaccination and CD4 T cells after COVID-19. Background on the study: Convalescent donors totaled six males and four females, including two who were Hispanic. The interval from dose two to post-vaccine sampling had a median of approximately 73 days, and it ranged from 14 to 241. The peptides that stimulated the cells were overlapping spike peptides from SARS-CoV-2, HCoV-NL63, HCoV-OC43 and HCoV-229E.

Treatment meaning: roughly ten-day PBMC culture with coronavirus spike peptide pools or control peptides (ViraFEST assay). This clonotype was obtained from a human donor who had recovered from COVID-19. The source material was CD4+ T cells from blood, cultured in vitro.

The CDR3 sequence is CASSLGQGRFTAQYF. CDR3 sequence (DNA): TGTGCCAGCAGCTTAGGACAGGGGCGTTTCACGGCCCAGTACTTC. The chain uses TRBV7-9 and TRBJ2-5; 8 positions match TRBD1. Trimming removed 1 base from V and 9 bases from J; junction bases left unmatched: 10. Germline V gives CDR1 SEHNR, CDR2 FQNEAQ (reference sequence). This CDR3 is 15 amino acids long.